This record concerns one T cell receptor beta chain sequence. The junction and the germline gene differ at one end; a read error may be behind it. The V gene's germline CDR1 is SQVTM and CDR2 ANQGSEA. CDR3 length: 12 amino acids. These data come from a study of tumor-infiltrating lymphocytes in primary liver carcinoma. With approximately 500 ng total RNA as template and a constant-region primer, TCR beta cDNA was made. ARM-PCR, slightly modified, supplied the TCR beta libraries through three nested multiplex PCR rounds. A C-beta reverse primer was combined with TRBV1-TRBV30 forward primers in the first two PCR rounds, and each round had 10 cycles. Each CDR3 protein is one row after TCRdb ran MiXCR on the multiplex PCR reads. The data show some 180,000 distinct CDR3 sequences, just under 85% seen once. Joint extraction of RNA and DNA used 20-30 mg of bulk tissue that was unsorted.

Sequencing was carried out using tumor tissue from primary liver carcinoma. This rearrangement joins TRBV29-1 to TRBJ1-1; D is uncertain. The TCR was taken from a man aged 35 to 55 with primary liver carcinoma and hepatitis B virus infection. The CDR3 nucleotides are TGCAGCGTGGGGATAAGCATGACTGATGCTTTCTTT. Translation: CSVGISMTDAFF.